This record covers a single T cell receptor (beta chain). Germline values: CDR1 SNHLY, CDR2 FYNNEI. The CDR3 is made up of 13 amino acids. Trimming shortened V by 3 bases and J by 10 bases, and 12 bases separated the two germline ends. This sample is drawn from a study of T cell changes during pregnancy in multiple sclerosis. The protocol was immunoSEQ multiplex PCR, while the TCRdb copy is restricted to in-frame clones and leaves out a portion. Of approximately 35,000 clones in the sample, roughly nine tenths are singletons; the top ten hold 0.75% to 0.9%. This clonotype originated in a female donor in good health, enrolled as a control in a pregnancy study. The rearrangement uses TRBV2 and TRBJ1-4; D gene ambiguous. The specimen comprised CD4+ T cells from peripheral blood mononuclear cells, sampled after pregnancy. This CDR3 is CASSEAGSGKLFF. Written as DNA, the CDR3 is TGTGCCAGCAGTGAGGCCGGGTCGGGAAAACTGTTTTTT.